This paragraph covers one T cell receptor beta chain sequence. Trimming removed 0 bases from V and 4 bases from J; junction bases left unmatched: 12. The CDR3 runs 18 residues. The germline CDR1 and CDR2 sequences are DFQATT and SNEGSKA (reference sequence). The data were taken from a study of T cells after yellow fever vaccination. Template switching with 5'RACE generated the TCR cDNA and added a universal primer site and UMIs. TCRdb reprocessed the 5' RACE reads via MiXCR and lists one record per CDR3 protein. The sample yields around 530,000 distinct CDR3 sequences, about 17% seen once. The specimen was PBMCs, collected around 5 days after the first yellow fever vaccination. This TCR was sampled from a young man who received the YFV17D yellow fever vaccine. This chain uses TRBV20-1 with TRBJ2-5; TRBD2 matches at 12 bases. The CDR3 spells CSARDSKTSGGWGETQYF. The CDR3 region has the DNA TGCAGTGCTAGAGATTCCAAGACTAGCGGGGGTTGGGGAGAGACCCAGTACTTC.